The following is a T cell receptor beta chain sequence with its context. The antigen remains unidentified. TCRdb's copy holds only in-frame clones and misses some; the assay was immunoSEQ multiplex PCR. The repertoire includes 120,000 or so clones, about 84% of them detected once, and roughly 5.3% sits in the top ten. Among the 120 subjects of the validation cohort, separate from the roughly 730-subject first cohort, were the donors. The data originate from a study of cytomegalovirus exposure and HLA in healthy donors. General observations from the study: According to the study, 160 or so TCR beta chains were cytomegalovirus-associated.

Germline V gives CDR1 SGHRS, CDR2 YFSETQ. CDR3 length: 15 amino acids. The V and J ends lost 2 bases and 7 bases respectively, with 15 bases between them. This sequence originates from a young man in good health and CMV-seronegative. V usage is TRBV5-1 and J usage is TRBJ2-2, with D perhaps TRBD2 (5 bases). The sequenced sample was PBMCs. CDR3 sequence: CASSFSATYGGELFF. The CDR3 DNA sequence: TGCGCCAGCAGCTTTAGCGCTACTTACGGCGGGGAGCTGTTTTTT. The entire variable domain, with the rest obtained from reference TRBV5-1 and TRBJ2-2, is as follows: KAGVTQTPRYLIKTRGQQVTLSCSPISGHRSVSWYQQTPGQGLQFLFEYFSETQRNKGNFPGRFSGRQFSNSRSEMNVSTLELGDSALYLCASSFSATYGGELFFGEGSRLTVL.